The 16 T cell receptor beta chains given below trace back to one sample, sequenced in a study of cytomegalovirus exposure and HLA in healthy donors. The PCR contained 60 Vbeta and 13 Jbeta primers. The method was immunoSEQ multiplex PCR; TCRdb's version includes in-frame clones alone and lacks a portion of them. The sample lists about 130,000 clones, approximately 82% occurring once. Sequenced input: PBMCs. These receptors all come from a female donor in good health and CMV-seronegative.

The chain combines TRBV28 with TRBJ2-7; TRBD1 aligns across 9 bases. Germline trimming cut 2 bases from V and 6 bases from J; bases unmatched to any gene: 5. The CDR3 totals 14 residues. Per germline, CDR1 MDHEN and CDR2 SYDVKM. For the CDR3, the DNA is TGTGCCAGCAGTTTAACAGGGGGCCCATCCGAGCAGTACTTC. Its protein product is CASSLTGGPSEQYF.

The V call is TRBV27, the J call TRBJ2-5; TRBD1 agrees at 7 bases. This CDR3 has 14 amino acids. Germline CDR1 is MNHEY and CDR2 is SMNVEV (reference sequence). V was pared by 4 bases and J by 3 bases, with 5 bases of the junction left unmatched. The CDR3 DNA reads as TGTGCCAGCAGTTGGGGCCAGGGGGAAGAGACCCAGTACTTC. The encoded protein is CASSWGQGEETQYF.

This rearrangement joins TRBV11-2 to TRBJ2-3, with D maybe TRBD2 (5 bases). This CDR3 has 15 amino acids. Germline V lookup: CDR1 SGHAT, CDR2 FQNNGV. The V and J ends lost 4 bases and 3 bases respectively, with 14 bases between them. CDR3 nucleotide sequence: TGTGCCAGCAGCTCAAGGAGGCCGATAACAGATACGCAGTATTTT. Translated, it gives CASSSRRPITDTQYF.

The table lists this clone with a count of one. The chain couples TRBV7-2 to TRBJ2-1; tentative D call: TRBD1 (5 bases). The germline CDR1 and CDR2 sequences are SGHTA and FQGNSA. The length of the CDR3 is 15 residues. V was clipped by 3 bases and J by 6 bases, with 15 bases between them. CDR3 in DNA: TGTGCCAGCAGCTTGGGCCAGGGTGTTAGCAATGAGCAGTTCTTC. This sequence encodes CASSLGQGVSNEQFF.

This clone appeared a few times. The chain combines TRBV6-1 with TRBJ1-3; D is uncertain. The germline gives CDR1 MNHNS, CDR2 SASEGT. CDR3 size: 17 residues. The germline V and J ends were trimmed by 2 bases and 2 bases, with 16 bases remaining between them. The CDR3 spells CASSELAGRSAGNTIYF. DNA for the CDR3: TGTGCCAGCAGTGAACTAGCAGGTCGGAGCGCTGGAAACACCATATATTTT.

V and J are TRBV15 and TRBJ2-1, with D possibly matching TRBD1 (5 bases). In germline, CDR1 is LNHNV, CDR2 YYDKDF (reference sequence). CDR3 size: 14 residues. The V end was cut by 3 bases, the J end by 10 bases, with 16 bases between. The CDR3 region is CATSRAIGAGEQFF. Here the CDR3 DNA reads TGTGCCACCAGCAGGGCGATAGGGGCTGGGGAGCAGTTCTTC.

The V and J genes are TRBV18 and TRBJ2-7; 10 positions match TRBD2. J lost 0 bases, V lost 1 base, and 0 bases had no gene match. CDR1 KGHSH and CDR2 LQKENI come from the germline V gene. This CDR3 has 15 amino acids. The CDR3, as DNA: TGTGCCAGCTCACCACGGACTAGCGGCTCCTACGAGCAGTACTTC. This translates into CASSPRTSGSYEQYF.

The chain combines TRBV30 with TRBJ1-6; 7 positions agree with TRBD1. CDR1 and CDR2 from the germline V gene are GTSNPN and SVGIG (reference sequence). With V trimmed by 3 bases and J by 7 bases, 6 bases remained unmatched. The CDR3 extends over 14 amino acids. CDR3 residues: CAWSRDSQNSPLHF. The CDR3, as DNA: TGTGCCTGGAGCCGGGACAGTCAGAATTCACCCCTCCACTTT. Based on the CDR3 plus reference TRBV30 and TRBJ1-6, the full variable domain is SQTIHQWPATLVQPVGSPLSLECTVEGTSNPNLYWYRQAAGRGLQLLFYSVGIGQISSEVPQNLSASRPQDRQFILSSKKLLLSDSGFYLCAWSRDSQNSPLHFGNGTRLTVT.

CDR3: CASRTNWYGYTF. The CDR3 DNA reads as TGTGCCAGCAGAACAAATTGGTATGGCTACACCTTC. The genes are TRBV28 and TRBJ1-2; no clear D. Germline V gene lookup returns CDR1 MDHEN and CDR2 SYDVKM. This CDR3 region has 12 residues. V lost 6 bases and J 5 bases, leaving 10 bases between the germline ends.

CDR3 sequence: CASSQQATRDLSEQFF. The CDR3, as DNA: TGTGCCAGCAGTCAGCAGGCGACTAGGGACCTCAGTGAGCAGTTCTTC. The rearrangement joins TRBV28 to TRBJ2-1; D is perhaps TRBD2 (6 bases). The CDR3 extends over 16 amino acids. V lost 5 bases and J 9 bases, leaving 23 bases between the germline ends. Germline CDR1 is MDHEN and CDR2 is SYDVKM.

This clone was recorded only once. The rearrangement links TRBV28 to TRBJ2-5; 7 nucleotides line up with TRBD2. The CDR3 covers 14 residues. CDR1 is MDHEN and CDR2 is SYDVKM in the germline V gene. With 3 bases clipped from V and 5 bases from J, the junction kept 6 bases outside the gene matches. The CDR3 DNA reads as TGTGCCAGCAGTTTGGGCGGGAGAAGGGAGACCCAGTACTTC. As protein: CASSLGGRRETQYF.

This rearrangement joins TRBV7-6 to TRBJ2-1; 12 bases are shared with TRBD2. Looked up from germline, CDR1 is SGHVS and CDR2 is FNYEAQ. The CDR3 is 17 residues long. V trimming: 5 bases; J trimming: 0 bases; junction bases outside the gene matches: 5. The CDR3 DNA reads TGTGCCAGCAGCGTCCGACTAGCGGGAGCCTCCTACAATGAGCAGTTCTTC. The encoded protein is CASSVRLAGASYNEQFF.

J is TRBJ2-7 and V is TRBV4-1; 10 positions agree with TRBD2. The CDR3 is made up of 15 amino acids. CDR1 is MGHRA, CDR2 YSYEKL, per germline. V dropped 1 base and J dropped 2; count of bases not matched to a gene: 2. The CDR3 region has the DNA TGCGCCAGCAGCCAAGGGACTAGCGGAGCCTACGAGCAGTACTTC. Translated, it gives CASSQGTSGAYEQYF.

The rearrangement uses TRBV5-1 and TRBJ2-7; 7 bases map to TRBD1. The ends lost 4 bases at V and 6 bases at J; junction bases unmatched: 10. The CDR3 length is 14 residues. CDR1 SGHRS and CDR2 YFSETQ come from the germline V gene. The CDR3 DNA follows: TGCGCCAGCAGCCCAGGGACAGTGGGGATCGAGCAGTACTTC. As protein: CASSPGTVGIEQYF.

This chain joins TRBV2 and TRBJ1-5; D possibly corresponds to TRBD1 (5 bases). The CDR3 extends over 15 amino acids. Trimming took off 6 bases at V and 3 bases at J, with 15 bases between the two ends. CDR1 SNHLY and CDR2 FYNNEI come from the germline V gene. CDR3 in DNA: TGTGCCAGCAGGGGACTATCCCAGGACAATCAGCCCCAGCATTTT. As protein: CASRGLSQDNQPQHF.

The V gene is TRBV7-3, the J gene TRBJ2-2, with a weak D call TRBD2 (6 bases). The CDR3 loop spans 16 amino acids. Germline V gives CDR1 SGHTA, CDR2 FQGTGA. Trimming took off 4 bases at V and 4 bases at J, with 16 bases between the two ends. The CDR3 DNA reads as TGTGCCAGCAGCTCTAATAGCGGAACCCTCACCGGGGAGCTGTTTTTT. Translated, it gives CASSSNSGTLTGELFF.